This T cell receptor beta chain was identified during a study of T cell responses to AZD1222 COVID-19 vaccine (dated by TCRdb to the early 2020s). About the investigation overall: AZD1222 recipients with second doses at about 4 weeks or about 12 weeks were pooled, because spike-specific TCR depth and breadth did not differ between schedules. A total of 230 to 250 trial participants underwent TCR sequencing, of whom 207 had received two doses of AZD1222 and around 26 had received two doses of the MenACWY control vaccine. Enrollment into the trials was organized by age into subgroups of 18-55, 56-69 and 70-plus years, and those subgroups contained around 150, 28 and 57 TCR-sequenced participants, respectively. The paper as a whole reports these results and caveats: After two AZD1222 doses, both the breadth and the depth of spike-specific TCRs were significantly higher than at day 0 and than in MenACWY recipients. Conclusions about previously exposed vaccinees are limited because only six or seven AZD1222 recipients were SARS-CoV-2 seropositive at baseline. Reportedly, close to half of the unique spike-specific TCRs recognized epitopes lying outside the regions that are mutated in the B.1.351 and B.1.1.7 variants. The 56-69-year group was small, and its depth increase did not reach significance, likely because of low power. The vaccine-associated CD4 TCRs covered the entire spike protein, and the dominant responses fell in regions 160-218 and 743-854. Participants were mostly white British, with more females than males. The authors suggested clonal diversity may have been underestimated. No day 14 peak-response samples were available, so repertoires were characterized only after the peak T cell response.

The time point label, as the study defines it: baseline before first vaccination. Vaccinee samples were obtained from the UK trials COV001 and COV002, which included a single-blind randomized controlled phase 2/3 trial of AZD1222 (ChAdOx1 nCoV-19) in healthy adults. Trial participant PBMC samples were collected at day 0 and day 28 after the second dose for TCRbeta chain sequencing. The CDR3 regions of human TCRbeta chains were subjected to immunosequencing. In the original analysis: Repertoire TCRs were checked for matches against a reference library of SARS-CoV-2-specific TCRs that had been generated using the MIRA antigen-specificity platform. Breadth meant the fraction of unique TCRs that were SARS-CoV-2-associated, whereas depth meant the fraction of total T cells that were SARS-CoV-2-associated. Using the MIRA data, every spike-specific TCR was mapped to the spike region that the TCR reacted to and assigned to either a CD4 or a CD8 class. Log10-transformed breadth and depth values were compared by one-way ANOVA with Sidak's multiple comparisons tests. In its TCRdb copy, this immuneACCESS table keeps in-frame sequences only and misses some clones. Where compared with another copy, unresolved V genes explain less than half of these, and the others have no known cause. D and trimming were read from the DNA, whereas the V and J calls and clone size are those reported in that table. In this sample the table shows around 110,000 clones, over 75% of which occur a single time. The top ten clones comprise roughly 8% of the sample.

This clone was observed once. No antigen is known for it. No quality values exist for individual bases; no much larger clone is one base distant. The CDR3 starts with the cysteine, ends with the phenylalanine, and has 16 residues. Solely the CDR3 DNA is kept, with 48 bases framed from the first base. The V end gives up 5 bases and the J end 2 bases, leaving 8 bases in the junction not matched to a gene. CDR1 KGHSH and CDR2 LQKENI are derived from the germline V gene. The V and J genes are TRBV18 and TRBJ2-3; TRBD2 aligns with 9 central bases. The sample was peripheral blood, taken on day 0 of AZD1222 vaccination. The TCR comes from an adult in good health. The CDR3 reads as follows: CASSSRTSAYTDTQYF. The DNA sequence reads TGTGCCAGCTCATCCCGGACTAGCGCGTACACAGATACGCAGTATTTT.